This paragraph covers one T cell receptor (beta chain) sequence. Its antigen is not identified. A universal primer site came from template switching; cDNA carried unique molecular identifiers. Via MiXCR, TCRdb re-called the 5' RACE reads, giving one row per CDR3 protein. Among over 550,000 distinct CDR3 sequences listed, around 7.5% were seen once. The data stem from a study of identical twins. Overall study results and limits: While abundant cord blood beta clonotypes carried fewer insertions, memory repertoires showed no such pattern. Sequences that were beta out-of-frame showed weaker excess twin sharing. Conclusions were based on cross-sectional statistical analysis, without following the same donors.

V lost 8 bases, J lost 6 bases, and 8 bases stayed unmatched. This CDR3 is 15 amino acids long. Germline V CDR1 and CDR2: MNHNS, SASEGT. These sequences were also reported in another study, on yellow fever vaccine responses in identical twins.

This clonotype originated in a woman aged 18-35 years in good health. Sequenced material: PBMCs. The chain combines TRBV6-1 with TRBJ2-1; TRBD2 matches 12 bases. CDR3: CASDSSGGAFNEQFF. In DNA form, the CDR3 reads TGTGCCAGCGACTCTAGCGGGGGGGCATTCAATGAGCAGTTCTTC.